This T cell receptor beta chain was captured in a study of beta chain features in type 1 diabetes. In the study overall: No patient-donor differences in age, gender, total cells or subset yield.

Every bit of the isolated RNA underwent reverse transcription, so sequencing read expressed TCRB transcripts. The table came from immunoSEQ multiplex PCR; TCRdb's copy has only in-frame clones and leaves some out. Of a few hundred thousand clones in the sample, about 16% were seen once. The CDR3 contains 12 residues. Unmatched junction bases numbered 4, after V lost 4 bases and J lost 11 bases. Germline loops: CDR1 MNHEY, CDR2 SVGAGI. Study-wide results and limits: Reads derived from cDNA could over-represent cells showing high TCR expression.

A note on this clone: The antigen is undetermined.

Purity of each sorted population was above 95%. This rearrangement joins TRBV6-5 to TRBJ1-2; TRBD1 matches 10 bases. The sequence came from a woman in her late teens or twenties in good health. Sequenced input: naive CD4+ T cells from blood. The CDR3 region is CASSSGDRGYTF. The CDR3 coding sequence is TGTGCCAGCAGTTCTGGGGACAGGGGTTACACCTTC.